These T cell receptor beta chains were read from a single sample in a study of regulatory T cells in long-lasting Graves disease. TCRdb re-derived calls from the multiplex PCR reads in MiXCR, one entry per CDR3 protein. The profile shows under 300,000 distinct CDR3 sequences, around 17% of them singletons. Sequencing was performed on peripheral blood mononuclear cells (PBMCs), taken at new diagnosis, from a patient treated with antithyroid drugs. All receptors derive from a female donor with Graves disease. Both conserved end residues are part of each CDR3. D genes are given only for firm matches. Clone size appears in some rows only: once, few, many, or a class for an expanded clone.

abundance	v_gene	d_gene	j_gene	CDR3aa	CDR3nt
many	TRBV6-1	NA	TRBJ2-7	CATQAGGDTYEQYF	TGTGCCACCCAAGCTGGCGGGGACACCTACGAGCAGTACTTC
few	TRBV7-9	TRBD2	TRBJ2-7	CASSSPGTSYEQYF	TGTGCCAGCAGCTCACCCGGGACTAGCTACGAGCAGTACTTC
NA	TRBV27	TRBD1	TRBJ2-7	CASRQLAPGQGIYEQYF	TGTGCCAGCAGACAACTAGCCCCGGGACAGGGGATCTACGAGCAGTACTTC
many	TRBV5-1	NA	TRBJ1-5	CASSLEPGELPQHF	TGCGCCAGCAGCTTGGAGCCAGGCGAACTTCCCCAGCATTTT
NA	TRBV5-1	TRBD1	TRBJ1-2	CASSSIRGTDYGYTF	TGTGCCAGCAGCTCAATACGGGGGACAGACTATGGCTACACCTTC
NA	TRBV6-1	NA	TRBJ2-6	CASSEGLNSGANVLTF	TGTGCCAGCAGTGAAGGTCTGAACTCTGGGGCCAACGTCCTGACTTTC
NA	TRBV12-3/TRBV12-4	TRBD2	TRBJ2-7	CASSPPVAGGPWGEQYF	TGTGCCAGCAGCCCCCCGGTGGCGGGAGGGCCCTGGGGCGAGCAGTACTTC
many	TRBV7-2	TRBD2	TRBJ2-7	CASSLLKAGYEQYF	TGTGCCAGCAGCTTACTCAAAGCGGGATACGAGCAGTACTTC
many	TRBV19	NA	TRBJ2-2	CASSTRGQNTGELFF	TGTGCCAGTAGTACCCGGGGACAAAACACCGGGGAGCTGTTTTTT
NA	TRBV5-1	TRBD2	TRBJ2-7	CASRDTSGRAGYEQYF	TGTGCCAGCAGGGACACTAGCGGGAGGGCCGGGTACGAGCAGTACTTC
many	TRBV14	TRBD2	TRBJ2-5	CASSQTLAGEGKTQYF	TGTGCCAGCAGCCAAACGCTAGCGGGAGAAGGGAAGACCCAGTACTTC
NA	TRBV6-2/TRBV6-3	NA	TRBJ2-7	CASRELRVSYEQYF	TGTGCCAGCAGGGAGCTGAGAGTTTCCTACGAGCAGTACTTC
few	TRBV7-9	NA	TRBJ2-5	CASSLGLAIQETQYF	TGTGCCAGCAGCTTAGGCCTCGCGATTCAAGAGACCCAGTACTTC
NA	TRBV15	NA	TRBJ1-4	CATSRSLTGATNEKLFF	TGTGCCACCAGCAGGTCGCTAACAGGAGCAACTAATGAAAAACTGTTTTTT
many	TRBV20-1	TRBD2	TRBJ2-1	CSARLAGVKIYNEQFF	TGCAGTGCTAGACTAGCGGGAGTCAAGATCTACAATGAGCAGTTCTTC
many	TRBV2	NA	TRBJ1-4	CASSETDNEKLFF	TGTGCCAGCAGTGAAACAGATAATGAAAAACTGTTTTTT
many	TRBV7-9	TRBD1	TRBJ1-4	CACRRQGADEKLFF	TGTGCCTGCAGGCGACAGGGGGCGGATGAAAAACTGTTTTTT
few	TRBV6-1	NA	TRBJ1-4	CASGGTLDTSNEKLFF	TGTGCCAGCGGTGGAACCCTGGACACTTCTAATGAAAAACTGTTTTTT